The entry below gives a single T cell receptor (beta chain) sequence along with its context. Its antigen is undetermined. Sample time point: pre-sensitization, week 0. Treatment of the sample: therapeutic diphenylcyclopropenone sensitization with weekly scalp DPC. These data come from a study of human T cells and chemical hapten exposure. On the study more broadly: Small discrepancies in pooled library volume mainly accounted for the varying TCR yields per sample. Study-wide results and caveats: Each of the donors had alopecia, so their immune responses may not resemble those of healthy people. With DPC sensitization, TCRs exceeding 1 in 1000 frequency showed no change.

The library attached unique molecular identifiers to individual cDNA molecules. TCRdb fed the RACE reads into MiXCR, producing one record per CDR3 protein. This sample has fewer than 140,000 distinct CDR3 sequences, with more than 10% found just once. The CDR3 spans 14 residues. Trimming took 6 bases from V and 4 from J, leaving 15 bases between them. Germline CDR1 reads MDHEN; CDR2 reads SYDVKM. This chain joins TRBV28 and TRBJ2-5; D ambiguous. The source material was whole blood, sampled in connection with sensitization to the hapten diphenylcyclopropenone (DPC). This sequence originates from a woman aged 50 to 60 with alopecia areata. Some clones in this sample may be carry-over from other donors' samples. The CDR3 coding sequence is TGTGCCAGCAGCCCAGGCTGGGAAACAGAGACCCAGTACTTC. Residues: CASSPGWETETQYF. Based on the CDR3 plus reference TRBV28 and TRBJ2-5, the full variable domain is DVKVTQSSRYLVKRTGEKVFLECVQDMDHENMFWYRQDPGLGLRLIYFSYDVKMKEKGDIPEGYSVSREKKERFSLILESASTNQTSMYLCASSPGWETETQYFGPGTRLLVL.